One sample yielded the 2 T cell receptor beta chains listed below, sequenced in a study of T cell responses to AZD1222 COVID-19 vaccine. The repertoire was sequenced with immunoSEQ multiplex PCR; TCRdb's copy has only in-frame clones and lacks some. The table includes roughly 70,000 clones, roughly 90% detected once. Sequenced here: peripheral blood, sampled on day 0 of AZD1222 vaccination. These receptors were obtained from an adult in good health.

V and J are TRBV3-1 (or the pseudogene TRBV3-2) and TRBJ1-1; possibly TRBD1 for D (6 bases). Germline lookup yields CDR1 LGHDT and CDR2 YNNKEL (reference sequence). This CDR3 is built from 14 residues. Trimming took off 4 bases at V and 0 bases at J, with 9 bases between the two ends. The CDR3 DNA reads TGTGCCAGCAGCCGAGGGGGGGTGAACACTGAAGCTTTCTTT. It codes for CASSRGGVNTEAFF.

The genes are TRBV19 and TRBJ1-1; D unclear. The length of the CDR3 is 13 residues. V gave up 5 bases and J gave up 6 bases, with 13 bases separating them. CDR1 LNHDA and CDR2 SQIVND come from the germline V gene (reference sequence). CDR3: CASSPKAGSEAFF. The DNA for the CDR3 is TGTGCCAGTAGTCCCAAGGCGGGCTCTGAAGCTTTCTTT.